A single sample is the source of the 16 T cell receptor beta chains below, sequenced in a study of PD-1 blockade in classical Hodgkin lymphoma. In every patient, relapse followed autologous stem cell transplantation, while exposure to brentuximab vedotin differed. The data were produced by immunoSEQ multiplex PCR, yet TCRdb's version contains in-frame clones alone and is incomplete. The data contain 5,500 to 8,500 clones, 80% to 90% of them singletons. The sample here was peripheral blood mononuclear cells (PBMCs), taken at baseline. These receptors were collected from a human donor with classical Hodgkin lymphoma.

The chain has TRBV5-6 and TRBJ2-3, with 7 bases fitting TRBD1. The V gene's germline CDR1 is SGHDT and CDR2 YYEEEE. V gave up 4 bases and J gave up 2 bases; unmatched junction bases: 7. The CDR3 is 15 amino acids. Here the CDR3 DNA reads TGTGCCAGCAGCCCATTACAGGGGCTCACAGATACGCAGTATTTT. Translation: CASSPLQGLTDTQYF.

The gene calls are TRBV19 and TRBJ1-5, with D perhaps matching TRBD1 (5 bases). Germline V gene sequence: CDR1 LNHDA, CDR2 SQIVND (reference sequence). V lost 6 bases and J 6 bases, leaving 15 bases between the germline ends. The CDR3 is made up of 14 amino acids. The CDR3 region has the DNA TGTGCCAGTAGAGGGGCAGGGATTGTTCAGCCCCAGCATTTT. This sequence encodes CASRGAGIVQPQHF.

This clone appeared a single time. Mismatch with germline at one junction end may stem from a read error. The genes are TRBV5-4 and TRBJ2-3; D is unresolved. The CDR3 is made up of 13 amino acids. The germline gives CDR1 SGHNT, CDR2 YYREEE (reference sequence). CDR3 amino acids: CASSLDGTDTQYF. As DNA, the CDR3 is TGTGCCAGCAGTTTGGACGGCACAGATACGCAGTATTTT.

The chain carries TRBV6-5 and TRBJ1-1; no definite D call. The V end was cut by 2 bases, the J end by 5 bases, with 12 bases between. CDR3 length: 14 residues. The germline gives CDR1 MNHEY, CDR2 SVGAGI. CDR3 sequence (DNA): TGTGCCAGCAGTTACCATGGCAGAGGGACTGAAGCTTTCTTT. Its translation is CASSYHGRGTEAFF.

The rearrangement links TRBV5-1 to TRBJ1-1, with 8 bases matching TRBD1. V shed 1 base and J 2 bases; nucleotides not matched to a gene: 10. The CDR3 runs to 17 residues. Germline values: CDR1 SGHRS, CDR2 YFSETQ. CDR3 region: CASSLRGQGVGNTEAFF. CDR3 DNA sequence: TGCGCCAGCAGCTTGCGTGGACAGGGTGTGGGTAACACTGAAGCTTTCTTT.

The genes are TRBV9 and TRBJ2-5; 11 bases match TRBD1. After removal of 4 bases from V and 5 bases from J, the junction contained 7 bases not matched to a gene. The CDR3 runs to 15 residues. Germline values: CDR1 SGDLS, CDR2 YYNGEE. CDR3 amino acids: CASSTRTGGHETQYF. In DNA, the CDR3 is TGTGCCAGCAGCACCCGGACAGGGGGCCACGAGACCCAGTACTTC.

The chain recombines TRBV5-1 with TRBJ1-5, with TRBD1 as a possible D gene (5 bases). The CDR3 has 15 residues. Germline V gene sequence: CDR1 SGHRS, CDR2 YFSETQ. Trimming took 4 bases from V and 4 from J, leaving 15 bases between them. CDR3 DNA: TGCGCCAGCAGCCGGGACGGGGTAACTAATCAGCCCCAGCATTTT. Its translation is CASSRDGVTNQPQHF.

This clone was found once. The chain carries TRBV14 and TRBJ2-7; no reliable D call. The V gene's germline CDR1 is SGHDN and CDR2 FVKESK. Trimming removed 0 bases from V and 3 bases from J, with 12 bases in between. The CDR3 spans 15 residues. The CDR3 nucleotides are TGTGCCAGCAGCCAAGAAGGTCTGGGATACTACGAGCAGTACTTC. It translates to CASSQEGLGYYEQYF.

The chain links TRBV10-3 to TRBJ2-3, with unresolved D. CDR1 and CDR2 (germline): ENHRY, SYGVKD. This CDR3 comprises 19 residues. Trimming pared 0 bases from V and 1 base from J, leaving 20 bases between. This CDR3 is CAISESVGLPRRGTDTQYF. CDR3 bases: TGTGCCATCAGTGAGTCGGTGGGCTTACCAAGACGGGGCACAGATACGCAGTATTTT.

This chain links TRBV19 with TRBJ2-1, with 8 bases that match TRBD1. The V and J ends lost 8 bases and 8 bases, in that order; junction bases with no gene match: 14. The CDR3 length is 15 residues. CDR1 LNHDA and CDR2 SQIVND come from the germline V gene (reference sequence). The CDR3 spells CASSTTGTGFHEQFF. The DNA for the CDR3 is TGTGCCAGTTCCACGACCGGGACAGGATTCCATGAGCAGTTCTTC. Complete variable domain (other parts from reference TRBV19 and TRBJ2-1): DGGITQSPKYLFRKEGQNVTLSCEQNLNHDAMYWYRQDPGQGLRLIYYSQIVNDFQKGDIAEGYSVSREKKESFPLTVTSAQKNPTAFYLCASSTTGTGFHEQFFGPGTRLTVL.

J is TRBJ2-7 and V is TRBV29-1; the D call may be TRBD1 or TRBD2 (6 bases each). Germline V gene sequence: CDR1 SQVTM, CDR2 ANQGSEA. This CDR3 has 12 amino acids. Trimming took off 4 bases at V and 3 bases at J, with 10 bases between the two ends. CDR3 coding DNA: TGCAGCGTTGGCGGGACACTCTACGAGCAGTACTTC. This sequence encodes CSVGGTLYEQYF.

This clone was detected a few times. The chain joins TRBV11-3 to TRBJ2-2, with TRBD2 matching over 8 bases. V was pared by 5 bases and J by 5 bases, with 7 bases of the junction left unmatched. The germline V gene encodes CDR1 SGHNT and CDR2 YENEEA. The CDR3 sequence is 15 residues long. The CDR3 spells CASSRAGAGTGELFF. DNA of the CDR3: TGTGCCAGCAGCCGAGCGGGAGCGGGGACCGGGGAGCTGTTTTTT.

The chain links TRBV5-1 to TRBJ1-1; 7 bases align to TRBD1. The trim removed 3 bases at V and 0 bases at J, leaving 5 bases unmatched. CDR1 SGHRS and CDR2 YFSETQ come from the germline V gene. This CDR3 comprises 15 residues. CDR3 sequence (DNA): TGCGCCAGCAGCTCGGGACAGCTCATGAACACTGAAGCTTTCTTT. It encodes CASSSGQLMNTEAFF.

V and J are TRBV5-7 and TRBJ2-2, with D tentatively TRBD1 (6 bases). TRBV5-7 is assigned to the ORF class and has an uncertain function. V gave up 3 bases and J gave up 3 bases, with 21 bases separating them. The CDR3 contains 18 residues. The DNA for the CDR3 is TGTGCCAGCAGCTCCGAGGATCTTGTGCAGGGGCACACCGGGGAGCTGTTTTTT. Protein: CASSSEDLVQGHTGELFF.

Written as DNA, the CDR3 is TGTGCCAGCAGCCTCGGACGCCAAGAGACCCAGTACTTC. The encoded protein is CASSLGRQETQYF. The rearrangement links TRBV6-5 to TRBJ2-5; D uncertain. The germline gives CDR1 MNHEY, CDR2 SVGAGI. Trimming pared 6 bases from V and 1 base from J, leaving 9 bases between. This CDR3 comprises 13 residues.

The chain links TRBV4-1 to TRBJ1-2; no clear D. V was cut by 2 bases and J by 2 bases, with 9 bases left in between. The CDR3 totals 14 residues. CDR1 MGHRA and CDR2 YSYEKL come from the germline V gene. CDR3 sequence (DNA): TGCGCCAGCAGCCAACTGGGTAGGAACTATGGCTACACCTTC. Residues: CASSQLGRNYGYTF.